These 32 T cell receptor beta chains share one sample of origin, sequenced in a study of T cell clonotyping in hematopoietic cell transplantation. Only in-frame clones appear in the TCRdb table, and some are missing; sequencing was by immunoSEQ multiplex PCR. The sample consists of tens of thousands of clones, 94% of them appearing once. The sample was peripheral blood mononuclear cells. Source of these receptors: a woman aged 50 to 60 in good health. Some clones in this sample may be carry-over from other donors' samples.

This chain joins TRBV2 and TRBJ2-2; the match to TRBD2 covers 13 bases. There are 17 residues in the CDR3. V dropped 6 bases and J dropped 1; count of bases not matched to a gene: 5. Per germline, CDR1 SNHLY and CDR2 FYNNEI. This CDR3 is CASRRTSGGLNTGELFF. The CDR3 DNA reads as TGTGCCAGCAGGAGGACTAGCGGGGGCTTGAACACCGGGGAGCTGTTTTTT.

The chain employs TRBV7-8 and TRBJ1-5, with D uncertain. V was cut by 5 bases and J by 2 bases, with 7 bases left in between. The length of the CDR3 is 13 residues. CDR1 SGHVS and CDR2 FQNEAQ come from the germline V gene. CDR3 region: CASSHLGNQPQHF. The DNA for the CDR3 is TGTGCCAGCAGCCACCTCGGCAATCAGCCCCAGCATTTT.

The CDR3 DNA reads as TGTGCCAGTAGTATCTTGGTAGGAGAGAGACGGAACACTGAAGCTTTCTTT. This sequence encodes CASSILVGERRNTEAFF. This chain links TRBV19 with TRBJ1-1; D not certain. The germline CDR1 and CDR2 sequences are LNHDA and SQIVND (reference sequence). This CDR3 is built from 17 residues. Trimming took off 3 bases at V and 1 base at J, with 18 bases between the two ends.

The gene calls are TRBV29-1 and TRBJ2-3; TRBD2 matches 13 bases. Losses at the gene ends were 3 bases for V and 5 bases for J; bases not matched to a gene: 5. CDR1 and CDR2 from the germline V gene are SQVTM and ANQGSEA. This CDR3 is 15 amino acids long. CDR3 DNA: TGCAGCGTTGATGGACTAGCGGGGGAGATAGATACGCAGTATTTT. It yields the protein CSVDGLAGEIDTQYF.

The DNA of the CDR3 is TGTGCCAGCAGCCCCTCGGGAGGGACAGGGTTTTCACCCCTCCACTTT. As protein: CASSPSGGTGFSPLHF. The chain joins TRBV11-2 to TRBJ1-6, with TRBD1 identical over 9 bases. This CDR3 has 16 amino acids. Germline V CDR1 and CDR2: SGHAT, FQNNGV. V shed 5 bases and J 9 bases; nucleotides not matched to a gene: 11. The variable domain in full, completed from reference TRBV11-2 and TRBJ1-6, reads EAGVAQSPRYKIIEKRQSVAFWCNPISGHATLYWYQQILGQGPKLLIQFQNNGVVDDSQLPKDRFSAERLKGVDSTLKIQPAKLEDSAVYLCASSPSGGTGFSPLHFGNGTRLTVT.

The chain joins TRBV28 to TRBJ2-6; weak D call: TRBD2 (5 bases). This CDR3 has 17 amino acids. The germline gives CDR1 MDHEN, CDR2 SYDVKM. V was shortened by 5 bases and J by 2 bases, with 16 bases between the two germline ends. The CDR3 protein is CASSPPAGLTGANVLTF. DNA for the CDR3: TGTGCCAGCAGTCCCCCGGCTGGACTGACTGGGGCCAACGTCCTGACTTTC. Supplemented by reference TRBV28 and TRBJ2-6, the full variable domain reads DVKVTQSSRYLVKRTGEKVFLECVQDMDHENMFWYRQDPGLGLRLIYFSYDVKMKEKGDIPEGYSVSREKKERFSLILESASTNQTSMYLCASSPPAGLTGANVLTFGAGSRLTVL.

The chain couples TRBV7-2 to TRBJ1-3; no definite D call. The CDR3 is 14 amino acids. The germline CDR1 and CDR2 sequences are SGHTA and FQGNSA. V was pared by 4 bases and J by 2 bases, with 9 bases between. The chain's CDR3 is CASSWEAAGNTIYF. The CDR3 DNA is TGTGCCAGCAGCTGGGAGGCCGCTGGAAACACCATATATTTT. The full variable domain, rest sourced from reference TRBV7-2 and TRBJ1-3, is GAGVSQSPSNKVTEKGKDVELRCDPISGHTALYWYRQSLGQGLEFLIYFQGNSAPDKSGLPSDRFSAERTGGSVSTLTIQRTQQEDSAVYLCASSWEAAGNTIYFGEGSWLTVV.

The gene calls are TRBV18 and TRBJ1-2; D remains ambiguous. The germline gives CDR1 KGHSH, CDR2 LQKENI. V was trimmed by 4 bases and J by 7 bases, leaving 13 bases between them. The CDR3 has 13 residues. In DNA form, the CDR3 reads TGTGCCAGCTCACGTAACGACCGCGCTGGCTACACCTTC. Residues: CASSRNDRAGYTF.

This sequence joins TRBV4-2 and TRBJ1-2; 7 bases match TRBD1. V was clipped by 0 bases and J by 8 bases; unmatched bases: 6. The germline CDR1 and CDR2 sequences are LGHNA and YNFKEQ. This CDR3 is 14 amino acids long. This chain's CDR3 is CASSQETGSAGYTF. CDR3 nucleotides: TGTGCCAGCAGCCAAGAGACAGGGTCGGCAGGCTACACCTTC.

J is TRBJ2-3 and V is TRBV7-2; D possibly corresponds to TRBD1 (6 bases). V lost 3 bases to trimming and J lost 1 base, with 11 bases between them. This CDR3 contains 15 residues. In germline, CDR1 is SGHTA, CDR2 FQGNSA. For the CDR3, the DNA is TGTGCCAGCAGCTTTTCTGGGGGCGGCACAGATACGCAGTATTTT. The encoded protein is CASSFSGGGTDTQYF. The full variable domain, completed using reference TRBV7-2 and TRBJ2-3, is GAGVSQSPSNKVTEKGKDVELRCDPISGHTALYWYRQSLGQGLEFLIYFQGNSAPDKSGLPSDRFSAERTGGSVSTLTIQRTQQEDSAVYLCASSFSGGGTDTQYFGPGTRLTVL.

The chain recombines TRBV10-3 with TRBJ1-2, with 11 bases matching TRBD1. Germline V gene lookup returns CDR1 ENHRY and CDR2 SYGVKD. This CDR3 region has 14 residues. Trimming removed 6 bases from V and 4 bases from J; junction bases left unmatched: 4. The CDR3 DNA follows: TGTGCCATCAGCCTCGGGACAGGGGGCTATGGCTACACCTTC. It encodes CAISLGTGGYGYTF.

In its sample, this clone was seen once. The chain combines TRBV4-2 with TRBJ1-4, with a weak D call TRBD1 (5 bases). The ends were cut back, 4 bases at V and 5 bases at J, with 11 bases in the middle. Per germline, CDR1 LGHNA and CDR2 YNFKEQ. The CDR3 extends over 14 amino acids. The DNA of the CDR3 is TGTGCCAGCAGCCCGGGGGGGGGAAATGAAAAACTGTTTTTT. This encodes CASSPGGGNEKLFF.

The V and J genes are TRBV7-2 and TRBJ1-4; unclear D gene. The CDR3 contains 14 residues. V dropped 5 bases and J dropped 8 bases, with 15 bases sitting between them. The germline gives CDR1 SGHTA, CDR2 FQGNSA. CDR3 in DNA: TGTGCCAGCAGCCCCGGGTGGGTAGGAGAAAAACTGTTTTTT. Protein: CASSPGWVGEKLFF.

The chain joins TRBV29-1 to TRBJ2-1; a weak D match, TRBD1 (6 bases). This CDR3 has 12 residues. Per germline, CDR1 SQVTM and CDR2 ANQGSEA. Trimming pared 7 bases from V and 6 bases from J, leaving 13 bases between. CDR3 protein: CSGGQYPNEQFF. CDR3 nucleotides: TGCAGCGGCGGACAGTATCCCAATGAGCAGTTCTTC.

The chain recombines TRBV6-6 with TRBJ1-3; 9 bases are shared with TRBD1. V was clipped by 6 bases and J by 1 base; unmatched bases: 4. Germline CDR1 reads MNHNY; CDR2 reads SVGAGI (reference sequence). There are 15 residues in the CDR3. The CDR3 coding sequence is TGTGCCAGCAGCCTTGGGACAGGGTCTGGAAACACCATATATTTT. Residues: CASSLGTGSGNTIYF.

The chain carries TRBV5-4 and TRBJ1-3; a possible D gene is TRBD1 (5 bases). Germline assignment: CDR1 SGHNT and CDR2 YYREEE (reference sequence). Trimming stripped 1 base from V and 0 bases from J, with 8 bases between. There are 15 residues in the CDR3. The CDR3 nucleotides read TGTGCCAGCAGCTTGTCGACAGCCTCTGGAAACACCATATATTTT. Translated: CASSLSTASGNTIYF.

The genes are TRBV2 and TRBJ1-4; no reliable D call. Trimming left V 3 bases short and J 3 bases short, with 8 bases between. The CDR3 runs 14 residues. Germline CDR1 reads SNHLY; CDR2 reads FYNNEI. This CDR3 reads CASSEEWPNEKLFF. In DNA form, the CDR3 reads TGTGCCAGCAGTGAGGAGTGGCCTAATGAAAAACTGTTTTTT.

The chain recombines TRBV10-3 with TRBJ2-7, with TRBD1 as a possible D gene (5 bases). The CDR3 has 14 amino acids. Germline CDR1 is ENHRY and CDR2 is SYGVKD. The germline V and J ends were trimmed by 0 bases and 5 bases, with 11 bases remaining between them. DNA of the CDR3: TGTGCCATCAGTGAGTCCAGGGAAGGCAACGAGCAGTACTTC. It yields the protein CAISESREGNEQYF.

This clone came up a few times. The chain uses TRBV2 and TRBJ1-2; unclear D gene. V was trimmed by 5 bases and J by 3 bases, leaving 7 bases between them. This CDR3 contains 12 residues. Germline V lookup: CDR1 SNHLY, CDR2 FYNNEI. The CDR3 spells CASSMNYYGYTF. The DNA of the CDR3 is TGTGCCAGCAGTATGAATTACTATGGCTACACCTTC.

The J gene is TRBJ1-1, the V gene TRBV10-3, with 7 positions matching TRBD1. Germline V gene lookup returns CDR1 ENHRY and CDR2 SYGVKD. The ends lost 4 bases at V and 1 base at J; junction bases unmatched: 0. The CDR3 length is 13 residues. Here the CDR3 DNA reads TGTGCCATCAGTGGGACAGGGAACACTGAAGCTTTCTTT. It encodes CAISGTGNTEAFF.

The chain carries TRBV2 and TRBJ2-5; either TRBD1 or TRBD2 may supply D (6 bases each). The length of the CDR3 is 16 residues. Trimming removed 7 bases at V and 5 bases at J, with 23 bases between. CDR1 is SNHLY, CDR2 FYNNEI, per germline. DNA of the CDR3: TGTGCCAGCAAAACCCTCCTAGGGGGGCTGGGGGAGACCCAGTACTTC. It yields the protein CASKTLLGGLGETQYF.

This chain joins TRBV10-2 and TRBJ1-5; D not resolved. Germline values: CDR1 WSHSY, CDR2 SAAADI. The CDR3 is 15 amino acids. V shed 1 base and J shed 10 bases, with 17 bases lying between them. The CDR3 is CASSELLSGVSPQHF. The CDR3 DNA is TGCGCCAGCAGTGAGTTGTTATCCGGAGTTAGTCCCCAGCATTTT.

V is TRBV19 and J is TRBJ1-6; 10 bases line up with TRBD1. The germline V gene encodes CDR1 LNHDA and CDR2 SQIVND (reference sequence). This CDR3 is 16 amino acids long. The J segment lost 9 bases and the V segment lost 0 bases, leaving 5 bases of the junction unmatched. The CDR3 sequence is CASSIEAGQGFSPLHF. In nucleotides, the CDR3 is TGTGCCAGTAGTATAGAAGCGGGACAGGGGTTTTCACCCCTCCACTTT. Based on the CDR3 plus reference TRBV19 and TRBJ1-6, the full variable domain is DGGITQSPKYLFRKEGQNVTLSCEQNLNHDAMYWYRQDPGQGLRLIYYSQIVNDFQKGDIAEGYSVSREKKESFPLTVTSAQKNPTAFYLCASSIEAGQGFSPLHFGNGTRLTVT.

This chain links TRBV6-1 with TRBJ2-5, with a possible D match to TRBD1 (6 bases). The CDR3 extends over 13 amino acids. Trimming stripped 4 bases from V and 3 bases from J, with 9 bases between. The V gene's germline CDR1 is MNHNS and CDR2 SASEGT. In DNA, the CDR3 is TGTGCCAGCAGTGGAAACAGGGAAGAGACCCAGTACTTC. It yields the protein CASSGNREETQYF.

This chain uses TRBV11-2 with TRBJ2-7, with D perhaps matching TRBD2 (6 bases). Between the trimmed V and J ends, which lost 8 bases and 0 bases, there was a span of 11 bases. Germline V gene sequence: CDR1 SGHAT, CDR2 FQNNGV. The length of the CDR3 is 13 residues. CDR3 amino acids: CASFSSDSYEQYF. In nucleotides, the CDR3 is TGTGCCAGCTTCTCTAGCGACTCCTACGAGCAGTACTTC. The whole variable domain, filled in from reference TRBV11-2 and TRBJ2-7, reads EAGVAQSPRYKIIEKRQSVAFWCNPISGHATLYWYQQILGQGPKLLIQFQNNGVVDDSQLPKDRFSAERLKGVDSTLKIQPAKLEDSAVYLCASFSSDSYEQYFGPGTRLTVT.

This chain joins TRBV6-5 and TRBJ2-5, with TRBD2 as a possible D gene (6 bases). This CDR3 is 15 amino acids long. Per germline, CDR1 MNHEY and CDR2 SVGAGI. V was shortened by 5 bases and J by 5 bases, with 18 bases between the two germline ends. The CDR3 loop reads CASSPGTVGWETQYF. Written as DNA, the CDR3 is TGTGCCAGCAGTCCCGGGACTGTGGGGTGGGAGACCCAGTACTTC.

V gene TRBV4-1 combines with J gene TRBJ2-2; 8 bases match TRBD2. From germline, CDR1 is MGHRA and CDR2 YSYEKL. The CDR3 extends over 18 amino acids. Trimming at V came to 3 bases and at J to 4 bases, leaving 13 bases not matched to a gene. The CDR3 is CASSQESAGGAGTGELFF. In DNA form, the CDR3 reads TGCGCCAGCAGCCAGGAATCTGCGGGGGGCGCGGGCACCGGGGAGCTGTTTTTT.

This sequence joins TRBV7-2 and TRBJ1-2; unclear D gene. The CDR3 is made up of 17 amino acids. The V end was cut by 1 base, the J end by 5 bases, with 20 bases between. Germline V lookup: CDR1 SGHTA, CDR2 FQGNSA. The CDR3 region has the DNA TGTGCCAGCAGCTTAGGGCAGGCAACGCGCGGAAGTTATGGCTACACCTTC. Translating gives CASSLGQATRGSYGYTF.

This chain's CDR3 is CASSLGSVSYEQYF. The CDR3 nucleotides are TGCGCCAGCAGCTTGGGGTCGGTCTCCTACGAGCAGTACTTC. The genes are TRBV5-1 and TRBJ2-7; D not resolved. The CDR3 has 14 amino acids. V was shortened by 0 bases and J by 0 bases, with 7 bases between the two germline ends. The germline CDR1 and CDR2 sequences are SGHRS and YFSETQ.

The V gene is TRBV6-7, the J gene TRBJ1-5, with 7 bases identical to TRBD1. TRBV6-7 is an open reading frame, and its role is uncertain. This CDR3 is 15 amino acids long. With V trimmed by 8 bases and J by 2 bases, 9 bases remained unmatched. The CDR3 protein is CASGYRDRGNQPQHF. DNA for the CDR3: TGTGCCAGCGGCTACCGGGACAGAGGCAATCAGCCCCAGCATTTT.

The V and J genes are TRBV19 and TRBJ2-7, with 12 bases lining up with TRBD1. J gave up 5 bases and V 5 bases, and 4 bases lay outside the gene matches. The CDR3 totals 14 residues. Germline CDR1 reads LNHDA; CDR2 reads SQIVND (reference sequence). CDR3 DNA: TGTGCCAGTAGTCGGGACAGGGGGCACAACGAGCAGTACTTC. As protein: CASSRDRGHNEQYF. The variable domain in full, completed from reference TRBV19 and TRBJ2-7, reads DGGITQSPKYLFRKEGQNVTLSCEQNLNHDAMYWYRQDPGQGLRLIYYSQIVNDFQKGDIAEGYSVSREKKESFPLTVTSAQKNPTAFYLCASSRDRGHNEQYFGPGTRLTVT.

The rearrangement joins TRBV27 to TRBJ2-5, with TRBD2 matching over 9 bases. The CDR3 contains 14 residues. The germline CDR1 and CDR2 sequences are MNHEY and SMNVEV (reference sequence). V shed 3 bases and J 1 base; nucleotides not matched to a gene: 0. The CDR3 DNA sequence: TGTGCCAGCAGTTTGCGGGGGGGCCAAGAGACCCAGTACTTC. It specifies CASSLRGGQETQYF.